The 14 T cell receptor beta chains below all came from one sample that was sequenced in a study of blood T cell repertoires in COVID-19 (TCRdb year 2020). Receptor amplification or capture employed the immunoSEQ multiplex PCR assay. TCRdb provides this immuneACCESS table in a form limited to in-frame rearrangements. Some clones are lacking; in checked studies, under half of them reflect an unresolved V gene, and why the rest are absent is not known. The sample yields around 100,000 clones; approximately 89% were counted once. About 2.2% of the sample is taken by the ten largest. The sequenced material came from peripheral blood. The receptors shown here come from a man between 45 and 60 years old with active COVID-19.

The chain links TRBV14 to TRBJ2-1, with 9 bases fitting TRBD1. The ends lost 0 bases at V and 4 bases at J; junction bases unmatched: 7. The CDR3 runs to 17 residues. Germline values: CDR1 SGHDN, CDR2 FVKESK. CDR3 protein: CASSQEKGTGTYNEQFF. CDR3 in DNA: TGTGCCAGCAGCCAAGAGAAGGGGACAGGGACATACAATGAGCAGTTCTTC.

CDR3 sequence reads: CASSDGGGDTQYF. In DNA, the CDR3 is TGTGCCAGCAGTGATGGGGGCGGTGATACGCAGTATTTT. The chain is built from TRBV2 and TRBJ2-3; a weak D match, TRBD1 (6 bases). Trimming removed 3 bases at V and 6 bases at J, with 10 bases between. The length of the CDR3 is 13 residues. The germline CDR1 and CDR2 sequences are SNHLY and FYNNEI.

J is TRBJ2-1 and V is TRBV18; 14 positions agree with TRBD2. The V gene's germline CDR1 is KGHSH and CDR2 LQKENI. V lost 1 base to trimming and J lost 7 bases; unmatched junction nucleotides: 3. The CDR3 contains 16 residues. The CDR3 spells CASSPLRTSGGNEQFF. CDR3 sequence (DNA): TGTGCCAGCTCACCACTGCGGACTAGCGGGGGGAATGAGCAGTTCTTC. The complete variable domain, with remaining parts taken from reference TRBV18 and TRBJ2-1, reads NAGVMQNPRHLVRRRGQEARLRCSPMKGHSHVYWYRQLPEEGLKFMVYLQKENIIDESGMPKERFSAEFPKEGPSILRIQQVVRGDSAAYFCASSPLRTSGGNEQFFGPGTRLTVL.

The V gene is TRBV3-1 (or the pseudogene TRBV3-2), the J gene TRBJ2-2, with D maybe TRBD1 (7 bases). This CDR3 region has 17 residues. Trimming stripped 2 bases from V and 6 bases from J, with 19 bases between. CDR1 is LGHDT and CDR2 is YNNKEL in the germline V gene (reference sequence). The CDR3 nucleotides read TGTGCCAGCAGCCAAATAAACAGGGGTTCTAGCGCCGGGGAGCTGTTTTTT. This gives the protein CASSQINRGSSAGELFF.

This clone was seen only once. CDR3 sequence: CASSSSGTRAANTQYF. The DNA for the CDR3 is TGCGCCAGCAGCTCATCCGGGACTAGGGCGGCAAATACGCAGTATTTT. The chain combines TRBV5-1 with TRBJ2-3; 8 nucleotides line up with TRBD2. Germline CDR1 reads SGHRS; CDR2 reads YFSETQ. Trimming removed 3 bases from V and 7 bases from J; junction bases left unmatched: 13. The CDR3 loop spans 16 amino acids. Together with reference TRBV5-1 and TRBJ2-3, the CDR3 gives the full variable domain: KAGVTQTPRYLIKTRGQQVTLSCSPISGHRSVSWYQQTPGQGLQFLFEYFSETQRNKGNFPGRFSGRQFSNSRSEMNVSTLELGDSALYLCASSSSGTRAANTQYFGPGTRLTVL.

The chain couples TRBV18 to TRBJ2-1, with D maybe TRBD1 (6 bases). V lost 2 bases and J lost 6, with 14 bases in between. Germline loops: CDR1 KGHSH, CDR2 LQKENI. The CDR3 spans 15 residues. The CDR3 region is CASSPTDGGRNEQFF. The CDR3 DNA sequence: TGTGCCAGCTCACCAACAGATGGGGGCCGCAATGAGCAGTTCTTC.

This clone showed up just a few times. The chain uses TRBV19 and TRBJ1-2, with 10 bases aligning to TRBD1. Germline V gene sequence: CDR1 LNHDA, CDR2 SQIVND (reference sequence). V was clipped by 4 bases and J by 4 bases; unmatched bases: 6. The CDR3 is made up of 15 amino acids. The CDR3 DNA follows: TGTGCCAGTAGTACCCAAGGACAGGGGGGCTATGGCTACACCTTC. Protein product: CASSTQGQGGYGYTF.

This rearrangement joins TRBV19 to TRBJ1-2, with 10 positions matching TRBD1. This CDR3 is 15 amino acids long. The junction had 4 bases not matched to a gene; V was cut back by 6 bases and J by 0 bases. From germline, CDR1 is LNHDA and CDR2 SQIVND (reference sequence). The DNA of the CDR3 is TGTGCCAGTAGACCCGGACAGGGGGCTAACTATGGCTACACCTTC. Translating gives CASRPGQGANYGYTF.

V gene TRBV7-6 combines with J gene TRBJ1-1; 10 positions match TRBD1. Germline-derived CDR1 and CDR2 are SGHVS and FNYEAQ. V gave up 3 bases and J gave up 11 bases; unmatched junction bases: 6. This CDR3 is built from 13 residues. This CDR3 reads CASSLERQGAAFF. The CDR3 nucleotides read TGTGCCAGCAGCTTGGAAAGACAGGGGGCCGCTTTCTTT.

The chain carries TRBV7-8 and TRBJ2-1; weak D call: TRBD2 (6 bases). V lost 3 bases and J lost 4, with 16 bases in between. CDR1 SGHVS and CDR2 FQNEAQ come from the germline V gene. The length of the CDR3 is 16 residues. CDR3 sequence reads: CASSFRASVAYNEQFF. As DNA, the CDR3 is TGTGCCAGCAGCTTTAGGGCTAGCGTAGCTTACAATGAGCAGTTCTTC. The full variable domain, with the rest looked up from reference TRBV7-8 and TRBJ2-1, is GAGVSQSPRYKVAKRGQDVALRCDPISGHVSLFWYQQALGQGPEFLTYFQNEAQLDKSGLPSDRFFAERPEGSVSTLKIQRTQQEDSAVYLCASSFRASVAYNEQFFGPGTRLTVL.

The chain joins TRBV19 to TRBJ1-5; unclear D gene. Looked up from germline, CDR1 is LNHDA and CDR2 is SQIVND (reference sequence). The CDR3 runs 17 residues. Trimming cost V 4 bases and J 7 bases, with 23 bases left between them. The CDR3 nucleotides are TGTGCCAGTAGTACGCCCCCTCCGGGAATCCGATTACAGCCCCAGCATTTT. Protein sequence: CASSTPPPGIRLQPQHF. Drawing the rest from reference TRBV19 and TRBJ1-5, the complete variable domain is DGGITQSPKYLFRKEGQNVTLSCEQNLNHDAMYWYRQDPGQGLRLIYYSQIVNDFQKGDIAEGYSVSREKKESFPLTVTSAQKNPTAFYLCASSTPPPGIRLQPQHFGDGTRLSIL.

The chain carries TRBV20-1 and TRBJ2-1; D is ambiguous. CDR1 and CDR2 from the germline V gene are DFQATT and SNEGSKA (reference sequence). This CDR3 is built from 14 residues. Trimming took 3 bases from V and 0 from J, leaving 9 bases between them. CDR3 in DNA: TGCAGTGCTAGTGGCAAGAGCTCCTACAATGAGCAGTTCTTC. This gives the protein CSASGKSSYNEQFF.

CDR3 coding DNA: TGTGCCAGCAGCAAAGAGGGACAGTATAACCAGCCCCAGCATTTT. Its translation: CASSKEGQYNQPQHF. This chain connects TRBV5-5 to TRBJ1-5; TRBD1 matches at 7 bases. The ends lost 4 bases at V and 7 bases at J; junction bases unmatched: 11. The CDR3 extends over 15 amino acids. Looked up from germline, CDR1 is SGHKS and CDR2 is YYEKEE (reference sequence).

This clone has only one observation. The J gene is TRBJ1-1, the V gene TRBV6-5; possible D gene TRBD1, 6 bases. The V and J ends lost 6 bases and 4 bases respectively, with 15 bases between them. The CDR3 sequence is 14 residues long. The germline gives CDR1 MNHEY, CDR2 SVGAGI. Here the CDR3 reads CASSPGLRGTEAFF. The CDR3, as DNA: TGTGCCAGCAGCCCGGGGCTCAGGGGCACTGAAGCTTTCTTT.